The text below deals with one TCR beta chain. The antigen remains unidentified. TCRdb re-derived calls from the RT-PCR reads in MiXCR, one entry per CDR3 protein. The sample lists roughly 500,000 distinct CDR3 sequences, approximately 15% occurring once. The data originate from a study of response to subunit inactivated influenza vaccine. General study results and limits: Each seasonal influenza vaccination, the authors suggested, recruits few new T cells.

V dropped 2 bases and J dropped 8; count of bases not matched to a gene: 10. The CDR3 runs 16 residues. Germline CDR1 and CDR2: DFQATT and SNEGSKA (reference sequence). This TCR came from a man between 50 and 75 years old who received an inactivated influenza vaccine. Sample: CD4+ T cells sorted from PBMCs, taken less than 25 months after vaccination. The chain couples TRBV20-1 to TRBJ2-5, with 14 bases lining up with TRBD2. This CDR3 reads CSARPTSGRASVTQYF. CDR3 sequence (DNA): TGCAGTGCTAGACCGACTAGCGGGAGGGCCTCTGTTACCCAGTACTTC.